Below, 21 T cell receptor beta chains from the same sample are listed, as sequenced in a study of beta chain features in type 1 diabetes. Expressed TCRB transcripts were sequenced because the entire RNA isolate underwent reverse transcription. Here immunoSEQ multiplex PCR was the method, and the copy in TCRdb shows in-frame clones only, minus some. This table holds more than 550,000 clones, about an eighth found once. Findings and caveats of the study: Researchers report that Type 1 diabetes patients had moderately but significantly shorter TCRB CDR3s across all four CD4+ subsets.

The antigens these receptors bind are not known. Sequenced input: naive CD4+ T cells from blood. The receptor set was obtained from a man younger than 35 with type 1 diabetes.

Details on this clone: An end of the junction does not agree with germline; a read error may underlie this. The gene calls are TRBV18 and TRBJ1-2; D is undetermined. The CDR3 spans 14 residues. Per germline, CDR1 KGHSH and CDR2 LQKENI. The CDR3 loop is CASSPPATQLPFSF. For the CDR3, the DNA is TGTGCCAGCTCACCACCGGCGACGCAACTACCCTTTTCCTTC.

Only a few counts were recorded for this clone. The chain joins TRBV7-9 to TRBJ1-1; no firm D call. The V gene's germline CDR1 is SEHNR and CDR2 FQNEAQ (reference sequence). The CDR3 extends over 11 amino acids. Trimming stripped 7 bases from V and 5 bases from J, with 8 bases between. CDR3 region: CASILRTEAFF. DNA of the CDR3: TGTGCCAGCATTCTCCGGACTGAAGCTTTCTTT.

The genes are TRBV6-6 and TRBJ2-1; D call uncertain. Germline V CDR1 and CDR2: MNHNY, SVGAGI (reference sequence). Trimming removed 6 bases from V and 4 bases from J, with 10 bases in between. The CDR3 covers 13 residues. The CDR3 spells CASRSSLYNEQFF. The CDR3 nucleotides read TGTGCCAGCAGGAGCAGTTTGTACAATGAGCAGTTCTTC.

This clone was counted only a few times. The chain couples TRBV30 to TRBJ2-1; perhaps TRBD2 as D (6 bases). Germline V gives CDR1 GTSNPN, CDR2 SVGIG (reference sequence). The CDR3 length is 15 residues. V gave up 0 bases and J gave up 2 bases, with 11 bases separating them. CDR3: CAWSVRGSTYNEQFF. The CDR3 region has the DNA TGTGCCTGGAGTGTACGGGGGAGTACCTACAATGAGCAGTTCTTC.

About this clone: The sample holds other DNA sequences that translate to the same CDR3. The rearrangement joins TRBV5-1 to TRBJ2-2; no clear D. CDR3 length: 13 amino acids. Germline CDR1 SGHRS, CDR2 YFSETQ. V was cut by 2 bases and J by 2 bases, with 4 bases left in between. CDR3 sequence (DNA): TGCGCCAGCAGCTTCGCTAACACCGGGGAGCTGTTTTTT. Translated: CASSFANTGELFF.

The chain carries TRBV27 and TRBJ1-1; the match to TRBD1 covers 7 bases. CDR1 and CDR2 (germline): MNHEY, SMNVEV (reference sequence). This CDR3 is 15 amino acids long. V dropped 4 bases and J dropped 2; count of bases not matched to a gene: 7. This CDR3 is CASSSAGQPNTEAFF. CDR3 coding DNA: TGTGCCAGCAGTTCCGCGGGACAGCCTAACACTGAAGCTTTCTTT.

The DNA for the CDR3 is TGTGCCAGCAGAAGACAGGGGTCGGCCGGGGAGCTGTTTTTT. This encodes CASRRQGSAGELFF. The rearrangement links TRBV6-5 to TRBJ2-2; TRBD1 matches at 8 bases. CDR1 is MNHEY and CDR2 is SVGAGI in the germline V gene. V lost 6 bases and J lost 6; bases outside the gene matches: 6. The CDR3 loop spans 14 amino acids.

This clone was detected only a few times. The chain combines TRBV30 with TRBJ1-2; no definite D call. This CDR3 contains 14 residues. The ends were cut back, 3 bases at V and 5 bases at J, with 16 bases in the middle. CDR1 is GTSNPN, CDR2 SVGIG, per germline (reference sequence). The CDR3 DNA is TGTGCCTGGAGCCCCGGGTTTTCCCTTTATGGCTACACCTTC. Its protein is CAWSPGFSLYGYTF.

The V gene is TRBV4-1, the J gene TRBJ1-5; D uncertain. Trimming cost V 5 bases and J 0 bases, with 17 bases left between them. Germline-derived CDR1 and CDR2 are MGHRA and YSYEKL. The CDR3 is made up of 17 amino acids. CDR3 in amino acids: CASSKYEGTVSNQPQHF. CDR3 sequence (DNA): TGCGCCAGCAGCAAATACGAGGGTACAGTTAGCAATCAGCCCCAGCATTTT.

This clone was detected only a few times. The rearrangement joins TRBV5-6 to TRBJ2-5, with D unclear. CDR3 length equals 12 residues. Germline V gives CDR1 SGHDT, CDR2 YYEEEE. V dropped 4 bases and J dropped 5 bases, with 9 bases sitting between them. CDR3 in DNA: TGTGCCAGCAGCCTGGTAGGGGAGACCCAGTACTTC. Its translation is CASSLVGETQYF. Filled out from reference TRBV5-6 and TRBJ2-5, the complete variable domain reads DAGVTQSPTHLIKTRGQQVTLRCSPKSGHDTVSWYQQALGQGPQFIFQYYEEEERQRGNFPDRFSGHQFPNYSSELNVNALLLGDSALYLCASSLVGETQYFGPGTRLLVL.

The CDR3 coding sequence is TGCGCCAGCAGGACAGGGGCTACCTCTGGGGCCAACGTCCTGACTTTC. Protein sequence: CASRTGATSGANVLTF. The chain recombines TRBV5-1 with TRBJ2-6; the match to TRBD1 covers 8 bases. CDR1 and CDR2 (germline): SGHRS, YFSETQ. The CDR3 sequence is 16 residues long. V was pared by 5 bases and J by 0 bases, with 4 bases of the junction left unmatched.

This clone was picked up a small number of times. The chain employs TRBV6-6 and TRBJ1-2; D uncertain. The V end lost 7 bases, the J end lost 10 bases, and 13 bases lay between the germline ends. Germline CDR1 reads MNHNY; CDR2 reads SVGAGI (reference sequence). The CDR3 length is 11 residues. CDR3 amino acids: CASTAPGSYTF. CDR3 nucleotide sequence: TGTGCCAGCACCGCACCGGGCTCCTACACCTTC.

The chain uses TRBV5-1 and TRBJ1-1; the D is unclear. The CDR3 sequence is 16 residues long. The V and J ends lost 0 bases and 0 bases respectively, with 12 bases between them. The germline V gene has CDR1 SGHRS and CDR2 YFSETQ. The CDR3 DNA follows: TGCGCCAGCAGCTTGGCGTCAGCGAATTTGAACACTGAAGCTTTCTTT. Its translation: CASSLASANLNTEAFF.

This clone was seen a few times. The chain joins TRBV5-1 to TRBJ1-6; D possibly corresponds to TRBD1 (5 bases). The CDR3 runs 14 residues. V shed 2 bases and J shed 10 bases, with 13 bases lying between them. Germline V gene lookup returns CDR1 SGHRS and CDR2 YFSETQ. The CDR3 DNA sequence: TGCGCCAGCAGCTTTGCTCAGGGCGGCTCACCCCTCCACTTT. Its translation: CASSFAQGGSPLHF. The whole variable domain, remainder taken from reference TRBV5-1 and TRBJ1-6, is KAGVTQTPRYLIKTRGQQVTLSCSPISGHRSVSWYQQTPGQGLQFLFEYFSETQRNKGNFPGRFSGRQFSNSRSEMNVSTLELGDSALYLCASSFAQGGSPLHFGNGTRLTVT.

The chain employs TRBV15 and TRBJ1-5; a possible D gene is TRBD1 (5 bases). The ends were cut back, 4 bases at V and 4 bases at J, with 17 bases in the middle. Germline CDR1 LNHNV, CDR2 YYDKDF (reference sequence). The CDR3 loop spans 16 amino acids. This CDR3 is CATSIGSGGNNQPQHF. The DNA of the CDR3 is TGTGCCACCAGCATTGGTTCTGGGGGGAATAATCAGCCCCAGCATTTT. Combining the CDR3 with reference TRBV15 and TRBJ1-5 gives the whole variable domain DAMVIQNPRYQVTQFGKPVTLSCSQTLNHNVMYWYQQKSSQAPKLLFHYYDKDFNNEADTPDNFQSRRPNTSFCFLDIRSPGLGDTAMYLCATSIGSGGNNQPQHFGDGTRLSIL.

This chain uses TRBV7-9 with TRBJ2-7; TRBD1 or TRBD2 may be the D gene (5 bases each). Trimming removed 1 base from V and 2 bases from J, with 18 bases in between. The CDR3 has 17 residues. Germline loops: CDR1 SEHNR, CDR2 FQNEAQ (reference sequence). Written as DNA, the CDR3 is TGTGCCAGCAGCTTAGGAAATCGGGGAAGGGGTACCTACGAGCAGTACTTC. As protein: CASSLGNRGRGTYEQYF. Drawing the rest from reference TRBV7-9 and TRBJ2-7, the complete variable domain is DTGVSQNPRHKITKRGQNVTFRCDPISEHNRLYWYRQTLGQGPEFLTYFQNEAQLEKSRLLSDRFSAERPKGSFSTLEIQRTEQGDSAMYLCASSLGNRGRGTYEQYFGPGTRLTVT.

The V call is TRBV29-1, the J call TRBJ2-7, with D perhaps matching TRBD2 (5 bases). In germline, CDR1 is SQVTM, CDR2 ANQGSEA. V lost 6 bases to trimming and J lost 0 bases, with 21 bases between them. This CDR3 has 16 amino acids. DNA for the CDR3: TGCAGCGTCCACCTTAGAGACTCGGGGTCCTCCTACGAGCAGTACTTC. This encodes CSVHLRDSGSSYEQYF.

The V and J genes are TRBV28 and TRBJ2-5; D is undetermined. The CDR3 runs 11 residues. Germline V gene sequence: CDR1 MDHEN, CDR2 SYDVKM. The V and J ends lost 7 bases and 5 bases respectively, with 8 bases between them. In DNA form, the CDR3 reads TGTGCCAGCACCTTTCGGGAGACCCAGTACTTC. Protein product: CASTFRETQYF.

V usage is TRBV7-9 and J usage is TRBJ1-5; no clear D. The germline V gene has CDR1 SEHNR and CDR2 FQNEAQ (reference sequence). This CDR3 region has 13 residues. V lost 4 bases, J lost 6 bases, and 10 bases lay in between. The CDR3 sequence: CASSSDFIQPQHF. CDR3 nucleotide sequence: TGTGCCAGCAGCTCAGACTTCATTCAGCCCCAGCATTTT. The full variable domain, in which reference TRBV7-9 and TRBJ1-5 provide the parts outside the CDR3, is DTGVSQNPRHKITKRGQNVTFRCDPISEHNRLYWYRQTLGQGPEFLTYFQNEAQLEKSRLLSDRFSAERPKGSFSTLEIQRTEQGDSAMYLCASSSDFIQPQHFGDGTRLSIL.

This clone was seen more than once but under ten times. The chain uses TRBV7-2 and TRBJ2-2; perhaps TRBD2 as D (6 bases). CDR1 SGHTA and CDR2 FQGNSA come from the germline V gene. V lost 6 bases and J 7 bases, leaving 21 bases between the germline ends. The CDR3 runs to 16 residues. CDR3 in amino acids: CASRPRSGTGVGELFF. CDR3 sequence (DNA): TGTGCCAGCAGGCCGAGATCCGGGACTGGTGTCGGGGAGCTGTTTTTT.

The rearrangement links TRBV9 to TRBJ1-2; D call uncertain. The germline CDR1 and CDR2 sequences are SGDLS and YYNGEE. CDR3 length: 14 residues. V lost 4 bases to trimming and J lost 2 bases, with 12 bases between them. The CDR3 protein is CASSQTSGNYGYTF. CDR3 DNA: TGTGCCAGCAGCCAAACAAGCGGCAACTATGGCTACACCTTC.